A single sample gave rise to the 18 T cell receptor beta chains below, sequenced in a study of cytomegalovirus exposure and HLA in healthy donors. The PCR was carried out with 60 Vbeta primers and 13 Jbeta primers. TCRdb keeps only in-frame clones here, not all; method: immunoSEQ multiplex PCR. The sample has under 150,000 clones, 70% to 85% seen once; the top ten hold 2.7%. The sequencing input was PBMCs. The receptors stem from a boy aged 2-9 years in good health and CMV-seronegative.

The chain is built from TRBV13 and TRBJ1-1; a weak D match, TRBD1 (5 bases). Germline V gives CDR1 PRHDT, CDR2 FYEKMQ (reference sequence). This CDR3 region has 14 residues. Trimming removed 6 bases at V and 3 bases at J, with 14 bases between. CDR3 in DNA: TGTGCCAGCAGATCAGGGCCCCGGGACACTGAAGCTTTCTTT. Amino acid sequence: CASRSGPRDTEAFF.

This chain uses TRBV30 with TRBJ2-7; possible D gene TRBD1, 6 bases. The CDR3 contains 13 residues. V dropped 8 bases and J dropped 0 bases, with 14 bases sitting between them. Germline CDR1 GTSNPN, CDR2 SVGIG (reference sequence). The CDR3 region has the DNA TGTGCCCTGGAGAGGGGGAGCTCCTACGAGCAGTACGTC. This gives the protein CALERGSSYEQYV.

The V call is TRBV27, the J call TRBJ1-1; 8 positions match TRBD1. V lost 5 bases to trimming and J lost 6 bases; unmatched junction nucleotides: 8. The CDR3 runs to 14 residues. CDR1 is MNHEY and CDR2 is SMNVEV in the germline V gene (reference sequence). Here the CDR3 reads CASSARTGYAEAFF. CDR3 DNA sequence: TGTGCCAGCAGTGCGAGGACAGGGTATGCTGAAGCTTTCTTT.

The rearrangement joins TRBV4-2 to TRBJ2-1; 10 bases line up with TRBD2. In germline, CDR1 is LGHNA, CDR2 YNFKEQ. This CDR3 region has 16 residues. The V gene end was trimmed by 0 bases and the J gene end by 7 bases; junction bases not matched to a gene: 6. The chain's CDR3 is CASSQEAGGPLNEQFF. For the CDR3, the DNA is TGTGCCAGCAGCCAAGAAGCGGGAGGGCCCCTTAATGAGCAGTTCTTC.

Turning to this clone: Relative to the germline gene, one junction end is altered; a read error may explain this. The rearrangement links TRBV7-9 to TRBJ1-2; 8 bases are a match to TRBD1. The CDR3 spans 12 residues. Germline CDR1 SEHNR, CDR2 FQNEAQ (reference sequence). CDR3 bases: TGTTCCAGCAGCTTAGGGGACAGGGGCTACACCTTC. It is translated as CSSSLGDRGYTF.

The V gene is TRBV18, the J gene TRBJ2-2; D is uncertain. CDR3 length: 13 amino acids. The V gene lost 6 bases and the J gene lost 2 bases, with 7 bases spanning the gap. Germline loops: CDR1 KGHSH, CDR2 LQKENI. The CDR3 loop reads CASSNSNTGELFF. The CDR3 region has the DNA TGTGCCAGCTCGAACTCCAACACCGGGGAGCTGTTTTTT. Drawing the rest from reference TRBV18 and TRBJ2-2, the complete variable domain is NAGVMQNPRHLVRRRGQEARLRCSPMKGHSHVYWYRQLPEEGLKFMVYLQKENIIDESGMPKERFSAEFPKEGPSILRIQQVVRGDSAAYFCASSNSNTGELFFGEGSRLTVL.

The J gene is TRBJ2-5, the V gene TRBV14, with TRBD2 identical over 8 bases. The CDR3 consists of 14 residues. After removal of 4 bases from V and 9 bases from J, the junction contained 10 bases not matched to a gene. Looked up from germline, CDR1 is SGHDN and CDR2 is FVKESK. In DNA, the CDR3 is TGTGCCAGCAGCCCCCTAGCGGGCCCCTGGGCCCAGTACTTC. Translation gives CASSPLAGPWAQYF.

V and J are TRBV2 and TRBJ1-2, with D maybe TRBD1 (5 bases). The CDR3 contains 16 residues. Trimming cost V 3 bases and J 4 bases, with 18 bases left between them. Germline loops: CDR1 SNHLY, CDR2 FYNNEI. The CDR3 nucleotides read TGTGCCAGCAGTGAGATGGGGGGAGGGCAGGCCTATGGCTACACCTTC. As protein: CASSEMGGGQAYGYTF.

This chain uses TRBV4-2 with TRBJ2-3; 10 bases are a match to TRBD1. Trimming at V came to 2 bases and at J to 2 bases, leaving 7 bases not matched to a gene. Germline assignment: CDR1 LGHNA and CDR2 YNFKEQ. The CDR3 covers 17 residues. The DNA of the CDR3 is TGTGCCAGCAGCCAATCACGGGACAGGGGCGACACAGATACGCAGTATTTT. This encodes CASSQSRDRGDTDTQYF.

In this sample, this clone turned up many times. The chain combines TRBV7-9 with TRBJ1-3; no clear D gene. Deletions cut 2 bases from V and 8 bases from J, with 4 bases between. There are 11 residues in the CDR3. The germline V gene has CDR1 SEHNR and CDR2 FQNEAQ (reference sequence). DNA of the CDR3: TGTGCCAGCAGCTTACTCGACACCATATATTTT. Encoded protein: CASSLLDTIYF.

The chain couples TRBV9 to TRBJ2-1, with TRBD1 matching 9 bases. V was pared by 2 bases and J by 6 bases, with 6 bases of the junction left unmatched. The CDR3 spans 15 residues. Germline V gives CDR1 SGDLS, CDR2 YYNGEE. The chain's CDR3 is CASSVGGQGFNEQFF. CDR3 nucleotide sequence: TGTGCCAGCAGCGTGGGAGGACAGGGGTTCAATGAGCAGTTCTTC.

This chain links TRBV6-5 with TRBJ2-2, with 9 bases matching TRBD1. The CDR3 is 16 residues long. CDR1 and CDR2 (germline): MNHEY, SVGAGI. J lost 7 bases, V lost 0 bases, and 6 bases had no gene match. DNA for the CDR3: TGTGCCAGCAGTTACTCCGGGACAGGGAGTTACGGGGAGCTGTTTTTT. Encoded protein: CASSYSGTGSYGELFF.

The genes are TRBV9 and TRBJ2-7, with D possibly matching TRBD1 (6 bases). Deletions cut 0 bases from V and 12 bases from J, with 16 bases between. CDR3 length: 13 amino acids. The germline V gene encodes CDR1 SGDLS and CDR2 YYNGEE. CDR3 bases: TGTGCCAGCAGCGTAGCTTCGGACAGCGATCCGTACTTC. Protein product: CASSVASDSDPYF.

CDR3 bases: TGCGCCAGCAGTCCGGCGGGGGGAGCCACTGAAGCTTTCTTT. It translates to CASSPAGGATEAFF. The V gene is TRBV10-1, the J gene TRBJ1-1, with TRBD1 as a possible D gene (5 bases). Deletions cut 5 bases from V and 4 bases from J, with 14 bases between. The CDR3 loop spans 14 amino acids. Germline CDR1 reads WNHNN; CDR2 reads SYGVQD (reference sequence).

For the CDR3, the DNA is TGTGCCAGCAGTGAAAGAGGCAGGGCTACAGATACGCAGTATTTT. Translation: CASSERGRATDTQYF. The rearrangement links TRBV2 to TRBJ2-3; weak D call: TRBD1 (5 bases). Trimming removed 2 bases from V and 3 bases from J, with 12 bases in between. In germline, CDR1 is SNHLY, CDR2 FYNNEI. This CDR3 has 15 amino acids.

The chain employs TRBV4-3 and TRBJ1-1; D is perhaps TRBD1 (6 bases). Trimming pared 1 base from V and 6 bases from J, leaving 12 bases between. The CDR3 has 14 amino acids. The V gene's germline CDR1 is LGHNA and CDR2 YSLEER. The chain's CDR3 is CASSQGRGIAEAFF. The CDR3 DNA follows: TGCGCCAGCAGCCAAGGAAGGGGGATCGCTGAAGCTTTCTTT.

Details on this clone: In the same sample, other DNA sequences code for this CDR3. The V gene is TRBV19, the J gene TRBJ1-1, with a possible D match to TRBD1 (5 bases). With 2 bases removed from V and 0 bases from J, the gap between germline ends came to 7 bases. The CDR3 extends over 14 amino acids. CDR1 is LNHDA and CDR2 is SQIVND in the germline V gene (reference sequence). In DNA form, the CDR3 reads TGTGCCAGTAGTATACAGGGCTTGAACACTGAAGCTTTCTTT. Its translation: CASSIQGLNTEAFF.

The chain uses TRBV25-1 and TRBJ2-1, with a tentative D call TRBD2 (8 bases). The germline gives CDR1 MGHDK, CDR2 SYGVNS. Trimming cost V 3 bases and J 4 bases, with 16 bases left between them. CDR3 length equals 16 residues. CDR3 residues: CASSDIGRGQYNEQFF. The CDR3 DNA reads as TGTGCCAGCAGTGATATCGGGAGGGGGCAGTACAATGAGCAGTTCTTC.